This entry features one T cell receptor (beta chain) sequence. Its antigen is still unknown. This CDR3 region has 16 residues. The data belong to a study of T-cell reconstitution after alpha-beta-depleted transplantation in children. TCRbeta library preparation incorporated unique molecular identifiers. MiXCR, run by TCRdb on the PCR reads, gives a single entry per CDR3 protein. The table includes about 340,000 distinct CDR3 sequences, 15% to 20% detected once. Broader study findings: Several hundred graft clones that had expanded were reportedly the source of alpha-beta T cells about two months after transplant. Fresh T-cell production supplied most of the T-cell counts and diversity seen one year after transplant. Surviving thymic progenitors and recipient T cells were the source of high TCRbeta diversity at day 60 in some patients.

This sequence originates from a male patient aged 2-10 years who had a stem cell transplant for acute lymphoblastic leukemia, so the T cells may come from the graft donor. The specimen comprised PBMCs, mostly from graft donor cells, sampled 360 days after TCRalphabeta/CD19-depleted stem cell transplant. This chain links TRBV21-1 with TRBJ2-1; the table gives TRBD1 as D, unverified against the DNA. TRBV21-1 is listed as a pseudogene. CDR3 coding DNA: TGTGCCAGCAGCAAAGCCAGGGGGAGCTCCTACAATGAGCAGTTCTTC. Translating gives CASSKARGSSYNEQFF.